The rows below give T cell receptor beta chains drawn from one sample of a study of CD8+ T cells in alopecia areata. Assay used: immunoSEQ multiplex PCR; TCRdb lists only in-frame clones, some missing. The repertoire holds 100,000 to 130,000 clones, with about four fifths as singletons. Here the sequenced sample was CD8+ T cells sorted from blood, taken at week 24, from a patient treated with tofacitinib. Receptor source: a human donor with alopecia areata. CDR3s include the opening cysteine and the closing phenylalanine or tryptophan. A D gene is named only where the DNA matches it firmly. Size tells how often a clone was seen (once, few, many) or the class of an expanded clone, and some rows leave it out.

V gene: TRBV10-3; J gene: TRBJ2-7; D gene: -; CDR3 length: 14; clone size: few; CDR3 DNA: TGTGCCATCAGTGAGTATTTAGGGACCTACGAGCAGTACTTC; CDR3 protein: CAISEYLGTYEQYF
V gene: TRBV6-5; J gene: TRBJ2-2; D gene: TRBD1; CDR3 length: 14; clone size: -; CDR3 DNA: TGTGCCAGCAGTCGACAGGGCCTCAGGAAAGAGCTGTTTTTT; CDR3 protein: CASSRQGLRKELFF
V gene: TRBV29-1; J gene: TRBJ1-2; D gene: -; CDR3 length: 10; clone size: -; CDR3 DNA: TGCAGCGTTGATAAGGGTGGCTACACCTTC; CDR3 protein: CSVDKGGYTF
V gene: TRBV13; J gene: TRBJ2-7; D gene: TRBD1; CDR3 length: 15; clone size: -; CDR3 DNA: TGTGCCAGCAGCTTAGGGGTACAGGGGAACTACGAGCAGTACTTC; CDR3 protein: CASSLGVQGNYEQYF
V gene: TRBV9; J gene: TRBJ2-5; D gene: -; CDR3 length: 16; clone size: -; CDR3 DNA: TGTGCCAGCAGCGACCCGACTAGGATCATGGGTGAGACCCAGTACTTC; CDR3 protein: CASSDPTRIMGETQYF
V gene: TRBV23-1; J gene: TRBJ2-7; D gene: -; CDR3 length: 12; clone size: -; CDR3 DNA: TGCGCCAGCACCTCCACTAGCTACGAGCAGTACTTC; CDR3 protein: CASTSTSYEQYF
V gene: TRBV19; J gene: TRBJ2-3; D gene: -; CDR3 length: 15; clone size: -; CDR3 DNA: TGTGCCAGTAGTATTACGGCAGGGGATAGAGATACGCAGTATTTT; CDR3 protein: CASSITAGDRDTQYF
V gene: TRBV30; J gene: TRBJ1-1; D gene: TRBD1; CDR3 length: 14; clone size: -; CDR3 DNA: TGTGCCTGGAGAGGACAGGGAAAAGGAACTGAAGCTTTCTTT; CDR3 protein: CAWRGQGKGTEAFF
V gene: TRBV6-6; J gene: TRBJ2-6; D gene: -; CDR3 length: 15; clone size: -; CDR3 DNA: TGTGCCAGCAGTTACTCTCCGGGAAACTTCAACGTCCTGACTTTC; CDR3 protein: CASSYSPGNFNVLTF
V gene: TRBV29-1; J gene: TRBJ2-5; D gene: -; CDR3 length: 12; clone size: -; CDR3 DNA: TGCAGCGCCCAGCTAACTAGCGAGACCCAGTACTTC; CDR3 protein: CSAQLTSETQYF
V gene: TRBV6-4; J gene: TRBJ1-1; D gene: -; CDR3 length: 14; clone size: -; CDR3 DNA: TGTGCCAGCAGACTTGGGCCCATGAACACTGAAGCTTTCTTT; CDR3 protein: CASRLGPMNTEAFF
V gene: TRBV18; J gene: TRBJ2-3; D gene: TRBD1; CDR3 length: 14; clone size: -; CDR3 DNA: TGTGCCAGCTCACAGGGGGCCGGCACAGATACGCAGTATTTT; CDR3 protein: CASSQGAGTDTQYF
V gene: TRBV7-2; J gene: TRBJ2-3; D gene: -; CDR3 length: 13; clone size: -; CDR3 DNA: TGTGCCAGCAGCTTTTATTTGACAGATACGCAGTATTTT; CDR3 protein: CASSFYLTDTQYF
V gene: TRBV5-1; J gene: TRBJ2-5; D gene: -; CDR3 length: 12; clone size: -; CDR3 DNA: TGCGCCAGCAGCGGCAGTGAAGAGACCCAGTACTTC; CDR3 protein: CASSGSEETQYF
V gene: TRBV27; J gene: TRBJ2-3; D gene: -; CDR3 length: 13; clone size: -; CDR3 DNA: TGTGCCAGCAGTTTATTAGTCTCAGATACGCAGTATTTT; CDR3 protein: CASSLLVSDTQYF
V gene: TRBV30; J gene: TRBJ2-2; D gene: -; CDR3 length: 16; clone size: -; CDR3 DNA: TGTGCCTGGAGTGTACGCCCTACTATACTAACCGGGGAGCTGTTTTTT; CDR3 protein: CAWSVRPTILTGELFF
V gene: TRBV7-2; J gene: TRBJ1-3; D gene: -; CDR3 length: 14; clone size: once; CDR3 DNA: TGTGCCAGCAGCGTGGGAGTCTCTGGAAACACCATATATTTT; CDR3 protein: CASSVGVSGNTIYF
V gene: TRBV19; J gene: TRBJ2-7; D gene: -; CDR3 length: 13; clone size: -; CDR3 DNA: TGTGCCAGTACCGGGGGTGTCCCCTACGAGCAGTACTTC; CDR3 protein: CASTGGVPYEQYF
V gene: TRBV7-8; J gene: TRBJ1-1; D gene: -; CDR3 length: 16; clone size: once; CDR3 DNA: TGTGCCAGCAGCCTACCACACAGGACCATGAACACTGAAGCTTTCTTT; CDR3 protein: CASSLPHRTMNTEAFF
V gene: TRBV4-2; J gene: TRBJ2-1; D gene: -; CDR3 length: 16; clone size: -; CDR3 DNA: TGTGCCAGCAGCCAAGGCGTAGGAGGCTCATACAATGAGCAGTTCTTC; CDR3 protein: CASSQGVGGSYNEQFF
V gene: TRBV7-2; J gene: TRBJ2-2; D gene: TRBD2; CDR3 length: 13; clone size: -; CDR3 DNA: TGTGCCAGCAGCTGGACTAGCGCGGGGGAGCTGTTTTTT; CDR3 protein: CASSWTSAGELFF
V gene: TRBV4-1; J gene: TRBJ2-7; D gene: TRBD1; CDR3 length: 17; clone size: -; CDR3 DNA: TGCGCCAGCAGCCAAGTCGGGGCGGCAGGGGGCGAGGACGAGCAGTACTTC; CDR3 protein: CASSQVGAAGGEDEQYF
V gene: TRBV7-9; J gene: TRBJ2-1; D gene: -; CDR3 length: 15; clone size: -; CDR3 DNA: TGTGCCAGCAGCCACCGACTAGATCTACACAATGAGCAGTTCTTC; CDR3 protein: CASSHRLDLHNEQFF
V gene: TRBV5-1; J gene: TRBJ2-1; D gene: -; CDR3 length: 11; clone size: -; CDR3 DNA: TGCGCCAGCAGCCCTGGGAATGAGCAGTTCTTC; CDR3 protein: CASSPGNEQFF
V gene: TRBV5-1; J gene: TRBJ2-5; D gene: -; CDR3 length: 12; clone size: -; CDR3 DNA: TGCGCCAGCAGCGCGGAAGGGGAGACCCAGTACTTC; CDR3 protein: CASSAEGETQYF
V gene: TRBV19; J gene: TRBJ1-3; D gene: -; CDR3 length: 14; clone size: -; CDR3 DNA: TGTGCCAGCTCCTTTGGGGACTCTGGAAACACCATATATTTT; CDR3 protein: CASSFGDSGNTIYF
V gene: TRBV2; J gene: TRBJ2-1; D gene: -; CDR3 length: 18; clone size: -; CDR3 DNA: TGTGCCAGCAGTGTGAGACTATTAACTAGTAGCTGGAGCGATGAGCAGTTCTTC; CDR3 protein: CASSVRLLTSSWSDEQFF
V gene: TRBV7-8; J gene: TRBJ1-2; D gene: TRBD1; CDR3 length: 19; clone size: -; CDR3 DNA: TGTGCCAGCAGCTTATACCGGCCTCACAGACAGGGAAGGGTTTATGGCTACACCTTC; CDR3 protein: CASSLYRPHRQGRVYGYTF
V gene: TRBV27; J gene: TRBJ2-1; D gene: TRBD2; CDR3 length: 14; clone size: -; CDR3 DNA: TGTGCCAGCAGTTTAAGCGGGGGCGGGTATGAGCAGTTCTTC; CDR3 protein: CASSLSGGGYEQFF
V gene: TRBV15; J gene: TRBJ1-3; D gene: -; CDR3 length: 11; clone size: -; CDR3 DNA: TGTGCCACCATGGAGGGAAACACCATATATTTT; CDR3 protein: CATMEGNTIYF
V gene: TRBV6-6; J gene: TRBJ1-2; D gene: -; CDR3 length: 16; clone size: -; CDR3 DNA: TGTGCCAGCAGTTACAGTAGACAGAAACCGAACTATGGCTACACCTTC; CDR3 protein: CASSYSRQKPNYGYTF
V gene: TRBV18; J gene: TRBJ2-3; D gene: TRBD1; CDR3 length: 17; clone size: -; CDR3 DNA: TGTGCCAGCTCCCGACAGGGCCAAGAAACTAGCACAGATACGCAGTATTTT; CDR3 protein: CASSRQGQETSTDTQYF
V gene: TRBV7-9; J gene: TRBJ1-1; D gene: -; CDR3 length: 14; clone size: -; CDR3 DNA: TGTGCCAGCAGCTTAGGAGGTCTCAAAGATGGAGCTTTCTTT; CDR3 protein: CASSLGGLKDGAFF
V gene: TRBV2; J gene: TRBJ2-6; D gene: -; CDR3 length: 15; clone size: few; CDR3 DNA: TGTGCCAGCAGTTCCCCGTACTCTGGGGCCAACGTCCTGACTTTC; CDR3 protein: CASSSPYSGANVLTF
V gene: TRBV4-3; J gene: TRBJ2-2; D gene: TRBD2; CDR3 length: 17; clone size: -; CDR3 DNA: TGCGCCAGCAGCCAAGATCTCGGACTAGCGGGGACCGGGGAGCTGTTTTTT; CDR3 protein: CASSQDLGLAGTGELFF
V gene: TRBV5-4; J gene: TRBJ2-5; D gene: -; CDR3 length: 17; clone size: once; CDR3 DNA: TGTGCCAGCAGCTTGAACCCCATAGAGACCAGTCAAGAGACCCAGTACTTC; CDR3 protein: CASSLNPIETSQETQYF
V gene: TRBV5-6; J gene: TRBJ2-5; D gene: -; CDR3 length: 15; clone size: once; CDR3 DNA: TGTGCCAGCAGCTTGGATACCGGGGCGCAAGAGACCCAGTACTTC; CDR3 protein: CASSLDTGAQETQYF